Below are 14 T cell receptor beta chains sequenced from a single sample in a study of T cell responses to AZD1222 COVID-19 vaccine. Measured with immunoSEQ multiplex PCR; TCRdb has only the in-frame clones, and not every one. The sample carries tens of thousands of clones, about 88% recorded once. The starting material was peripheral blood, obtained on day 0 of AZD1222 vaccination. The origin of the receptors is an adult in good health.

The V gene is TRBV19, the J gene TRBJ2-7; D unresolved. Trimming left V 1 base short and J 5 bases short, with 9 bases between. Germline CDR1 LNHDA, CDR2 SQIVND (reference sequence). The CDR3 has 13 residues. The CDR3 loop reads CASSIGVGNEQYF. CDR3 in DNA: TGTGCCAGTAGTATAGGAGTGGGTAACGAGCAGTACTTC.

This clone has a handful of counts. The rearrangement links TRBV5-6 to TRBJ1-4; a possible D gene is TRBD1 (5 bases). Germline V CDR1 and CDR2: SGHDT, YYEEEE. Trimming cost V 4 bases and J 6 bases, with 19 bases left between them. This CDR3 is built from 16 residues. The CDR3 DNA reads TGTGCCAGCAGCCTGGGGGTCTCCCCGGCCCATGAAAAACTGTTTTTT. It yields the protein CASSLGVSPAHEKLFF.

The CDR3 coding sequence is TGTGCCAGCAGCCCGGGAGCAGACCTGAGAGCTTTCTTT. As protein: CASSPGADLRAFF. This rearrangement joins TRBV12-3 or TRBV12-4 to TRBJ1-1; D gene uncertain. Trimming removed 6 bases from V and 10 bases from J, with 18 bases in between. The CDR3 runs 13 residues.

The chain couples TRBV3-1 (or the pseudogene TRBV3-2) to TRBJ2-1; a possible D gene is TRBD1 (6 bases). The CDR3 consists of 11 residues. Germline-derived CDR1 and CDR2 are LGHDT and YNNKEL (reference sequence). Trimming stripped 11 bases from V and 7 bases from J, with 12 bases between. DNA for the CDR3: TGTGCCGCCAGGGGCACGAATGAGCAGTTCTTC. As protein: CAARGTNEQFF.

The chain uses TRBV19 and TRBJ1-2, with 7 bases lining up with TRBD1. Germline V lookup: CDR1 LNHDA, CDR2 SQIVND (reference sequence). This CDR3 region has 13 residues. V lost 7 bases, J lost 7 bases, and 9 bases stayed unmatched. CDR3 sequence: CASTRDRRGGYTF. CDR3 nucleotide sequence: TGTGCCAGTACCAGGGACAGACGGGGTGGCTACACCTTC.

The chain has TRBV18 and TRBJ2-3, with TRBD1 as a possible D gene (5 bases). Trimming removed 3 bases from V and 0 bases from J, with 13 bases in between. The germline V gene has CDR1 KGHSH and CDR2 LQKENI. CDR3 size: 16 residues. The CDR3 bases are TGTGCCAGCTCACCTTCAGAAGGGGTTAGCACAGATACGCAGTATTTT. Its translation is CASSPSEGVSTDTQYF.

On this clone itself: Other DNA sequences within the sample encode an identical CDR3. The rearrangement links TRBV18 to TRBJ1-2; D remains unclear. V gave up 0 bases and J gave up 2 bases, with 10 bases separating them. This CDR3 comprises 15 residues. CDR1 KGHSH and CDR2 LQKENI come from the germline V gene. The CDR3 nucleotides read TGTGCCAGCTCACCACCGACGGAGGGCAACTATGGCTACACCTTC. Residues: CASSPPTEGNYGYTF.

The gene calls are TRBV9 and TRBJ2-7; TRBD1 matches at 8 bases. Trimming cost V 0 bases and J 9 bases; bases outside gene matches: 11. The CDR3 consists of 15 residues. Germline V gene lookup returns CDR1 SGDLS and CDR2 YYNGEE. CDR3 region: CASSVAPTGEFGQYF. DNA of the CDR3: TGTGCCAGCAGCGTAGCCCCGACAGGGGAATTTGGGCAGTACTTC.

Worth noting for this clone: The same CDR3 also results from other DNA sequences found in this sample. This chain connects TRBV11-2 to TRBJ2-7; 11 bases are shared with TRBD1. The germline gives CDR1 SGHAT, CDR2 FQNNGV. V gave up 1 base and J gave up 4 bases; unmatched junction bases: 0. This CDR3 contains 14 residues. The CDR3 DNA is TGTGCCAGCAGCTTAGGGGACAGGGGGTACGAGCAGTACTTC. This sequence encodes CASSLGDRGYEQYF.

The DNA of the CDR3 is TGTGCCAGCAGCCAAGGGACAGGGGAAAGTCAGCCCCAGCATTTT. Protein product: CASSQGTGESQPQHF. J is TRBJ1-5 and V is TRBV4-2, with 9 bases that match TRBD1. Germline V CDR1 and CDR2: LGHNA, YNFKEQ. The CDR3 covers 15 residues. Germline trimming cut 1 base from V and 6 bases from J; bases unmatched to any gene: 4.

V is TRBV5-4 and J is TRBJ2-1; TRBD2 matches 9 bases. The V and J ends lost 4 bases and 14 bases, in that order; junction bases with no gene match: 13. From germline, CDR1 is SGHNT and CDR2 YYREEE (reference sequence). The CDR3 sequence is 14 residues long. The CDR3 spells CASSSGGSEVGEFF. The DNA of the CDR3 is TGTGCCAGCAGCAGCGGGGGGTCCGAGGTTGGGGAGTTCTTC.

About this clone: Other DNA sequences in the sample encode the same CDR3. The chain is built from TRBV6-2 or TRBV6-3 and TRBJ1-5, with TRBD1 as a possible D gene (5 bases). Germline CDR1 MNHEY, CDR2 SVGEGT. The CDR3 is made up of 15 amino acids. Deletions cut 2 bases from V and 0 bases from J, with 8 bases between. The chain's CDR3 is CASSYGTVSNQPQHF. In nucleotides, the CDR3 is TGTGCCAGCAGTTACGGGACCGTTAGCAATCAGCCCCAGCATTTT.

The count of this clone is one. The chain employs TRBV7-2 and TRBJ1-3, with D perhaps matching TRBD1 (6 bases). The CDR3 spans 17 residues. Germline loops: CDR1 SGHTA, CDR2 FQGNSA. The V end lost 1 base, the J end lost 4 bases, and 17 bases lay between the germline ends. In DNA, the CDR3 is TGTGCCAGCAGCTTAGTACCTCAAGGGGGGAAGGGAAACACCATATATTTT. Amino acid sequence: CASSLVPQGGKGNTIYF.

The genes are TRBV3-1 (or the pseudogene TRBV3-2) and TRBJ1-4, with a possible D match to TRBD1 (6 bases). The V gene lost 6 bases and the J gene lost 6 bases, with 17 bases spanning the gap. CDR1 and CDR2 (germline): LGHDT, YNNKEL (reference sequence). The CDR3 covers 15 residues. CDR3 loop: CASSPQGREYEKLFF. CDR3 DNA: TGTGCCAGCAGTCCACAGGGAAGGGAATATGAAAAACTGTTTTTT.